Sequencing of this T cell receptor (beta chain) was carried out in a study of T-cell reconstitution after alpha-beta-depleted transplantation in children. At least ten counts were recorded for this clonotype. V lost 0 bases, J lost 6 bases, and 1 base stayed unmatched. The CDR3 extends over 13 amino acids. CDR1 is SGHRS and CDR2 is YFSETQ in the germline V gene. Preparation of the TCRbeta library was carried out with unique molecular identifiers. One entry per CDR3 protein results from TCRdb running MiXCR on the PCR reads. This table has about 230,000 distinct CDR3 sequences, 12% appearing once. The receptor was isolated from a human donor who donated a stem cell graft to a child with acute lymphoblastic leukemia. The sample consisted of PBMCs from the stem cell graft donor, taken from the stem cell graft. The J gene is TRBJ2-7, the V gene TRBV5-1; TRBD2 matches at 9 bases. The CDR3 DNA reads as TGCGCCAGCAGCTTGGTGCGGGGGGGCGAGCAGTACTTC. Translated: CASSLVRGGEQYF.